These 26 T cell receptor beta chains were all obtained from the same sample, sequenced in a study of glioma-infiltrating T cells after dendritic cell vaccination. Repertoires were generated with immunoSEQ multiplex PCR, while TCRdb's copy carries only in-frame clones and drops some. The sample lists more than 60,000 clones; approximately 78% were seen once. Sequenced material: blood, taken before dendritic cell vaccination. The receptors were sampled from a human donor with glioblastoma.

The CDR3 sequence is CASSSREGARGEQFF. For the CDR3, the DNA is TGTGCCAGCAGCTCCCGGGAGGGGGCGAGGGGTGAGCAGTTCTTC. The V call is TRBV7-2, the J call TRBJ2-1; D may be TRBD2 (8 bases). The CDR3 loop spans 15 amino acids. Trimming took off 4 bases at V and 9 bases at J, with 19 bases between the two ends. Germline V gives CDR1 SGHTA, CDR2 FQGNSA.

This clone was recorded once. The rearrangement joins TRBV2 to TRBJ2-7, with a possible D match to TRBD1 (6 bases). The CDR3 runs to 14 residues. V shed 4 bases and J shed 0 bases, with 10 bases lying between them. Per the germline V gene, CDR1 is SNHLY and CDR2 is FYNNEI. The CDR3 sequence: CASSVQGPSYEQYF. The CDR3 DNA reads as TGTGCCAGCAGTGTACAGGGACCCTCCTACGAGCAGTACTTC.

This clone was picked up a small number of times. The chain links TRBV5-1 to TRBJ2-1; 8 bases match TRBD2. V lost 2 bases and J lost 6; bases outside the gene matches: 7. There are 15 residues in the CDR3. Germline-derived CDR1 and CDR2 are SGHRS and YFSETQ. CDR3 residues: CASSLLGGAPNEQFF. DNA for the CDR3: TGCGCCAGCAGCTTACTCGGGGGGGCGCCCAATGAGCAGTTCTTC.

The chain carries TRBV7-2 and TRBJ1-1; D possibly corresponds to TRBD1 (5 bases). Germline CDR1 SGHTA, CDR2 FQGNSA. V lost 0 bases to trimming and J lost 1 base, with 9 bases between them. CDR3 length: 15 residues. Here the CDR3 DNA reads TGTGCCAGCAGCTTAGCCGGGGGAACGAACACTGAAGCTTTCTTT. It translates to CASSLAGGTNTEAFF.

The rearrangement links TRBV4-1 to TRBJ1-2; D not resolved. Germline CDR1 and CDR2: MGHRA and YSYEKL. The V gene lost 2 bases and the J gene lost 5 bases, with 15 bases spanning the gap. The CDR3 spans 15 residues. CDR3 bases: TGCGCCAGCAGCCAAACGGGTGGAAATGGGTATGGCTACACCTTC. It translates to CASSQTGGNGYGYTF.

This clone has more than one count but fewer than ten. The chain is built from TRBV5-1 and TRBJ1-2, with D uncertain. This CDR3 spans 15 amino acids. CDR1 and CDR2 (germline): SGHRS, YFSETQ. The V gene lost 7 bases and the J gene lost 2 bases, with 18 bases spanning the gap. As DNA, the CDR3 is TGCGCCAGCGCTCGCGGGCTTCCTTCGAACTATGGCTACACCTTC. It codes for CASARGLPSNYGYTF.

This clone appeared once. J is TRBJ2-3 and V is TRBV2; D is uncertain. CDR3 length: 15 residues. V lost 4 bases to trimming and J lost 0 bases, with 11 bases between them. Germline V gene sequence: CDR1 SNHLY, CDR2 FYNNEI. The DNA for the CDR3 is TGTGCCAGCAGTGGTCTGGGCCCTAGCACAGATACGCAGTATTTT. Its protein product is CASSGLGPSTDTQYF.

The chain uses TRBV19 and TRBJ2-1; a possible D gene is TRBD1 (6 bases). In germline, CDR1 is LNHDA, CDR2 SQIVND (reference sequence). This CDR3 spans 15 amino acids. The germline V and J ends were trimmed by 1 base and 9 bases, with 16 bases remaining between them. Here the CDR3 reads CASSIGAGANIEQFF. The CDR3 DNA sequence: TGTGCCAGTAGTATAGGAGCAGGGGCCAACATTGAGCAGTTCTTC.

This CDR3 is CATSDALAGFTDTQYF. CDR3 DNA sequence: TGTGCCACCAGCGACGCACTAGCGGGGTTCACAGATACGCAGTATTTT. The rearrangement joins TRBV15 to TRBJ2-3, with 10 bases fitting TRBD2. The germline gives CDR1 LNHNV, CDR2 YYDKDF (reference sequence). The CDR3 has 16 amino acids. Losses at the gene ends were 5 bases for V and 2 bases for J; bases not matched to a gene: 7.

V is TRBV6-5 and J is TRBJ2-1; D might be TRBD1 (6 bases). V lost 10 bases and J lost 4, with 14 bases in between. This CDR3 has 13 residues. Germline CDR1 MNHEY, CDR2 SVGAGI. The CDR3 region has the DNA TGTGCCATCTCCGAAGGGGGATACAATGAGCAGTTCTTC. Translated, it gives CAISEGGYNEQFF.

V gene TRBV4-1 combines with J gene TRBJ2-7, with 10 bases matching TRBD2. V gave up 4 bases and J gave up 7 bases; unmatched junction bases: 4. The germline gives CDR1 MGHRA, CDR2 YSYEKL. The CDR3 spans 13 residues. This chain's CDR3 is CASSLSGGKEQYF. CDR3 DNA sequence: TGCGCCAGCAGCCTTAGCGGGGGGAAAGAGCAGTACTTC.

The chain has TRBV5-8 and TRBJ1-4; TRBD1 aligns across 8 bases. CDR3 size: 17 residues. With V trimmed by 4 bases and J by 0 bases, 8 bases remained unmatched. CDR1 is SGHTS, CDR2 YDEGEE, per germline. The CDR3 here is CASSTGTGFATNEKLFF. CDR3 nucleotide sequence: TGTGCCAGCAGCACCGGGACAGGATTTGCAACTAATGAAAAACTGTTTTTT.

Remarks on this clone: This CDR3 fails to terminate in the conserved phenylalanine or tryptophan, so it likely reflects a read error. V is TRBV27 and J is TRBJ1-1, with 9 bases fitting TRBD1. The CDR3 consists of 16 residues. Trimming at V came to 2 bases and at J to 1 base, leaving 5 bases not matched to a gene. From germline, CDR1 is MNHEY and CDR2 SMNVEV (reference sequence). The CDR3 nucleotides read TGTGCCAGCAGTTTAATGACAGGGGGGCCGAACACTGAAGCTTTCCTT. Amino acid sequence: CASSLMTGGPNTEAFL.

J is TRBJ2-3 and V is TRBV23-1; D perhaps matches TRBD1 (6 bases). TRBV23-1 is labeled an ORF, and its function is uncertain. Trimming took 2 bases from V and 0 from J, leaving 18 bases between them. This CDR3 has 18 amino acids. Written as DNA, the CDR3 is TGCGCCAGCAGTCAAGGAAGGGTGGGACAAAAAAGCACAGATACGCAGTATTTT. As protein: CASSQGRVGQKSTDTQYF.

The V and J genes are TRBV28 and TRBJ1-1; no firm D call. CDR3 length equals 14 residues. CDR1 is MDHEN, CDR2 SYDVKM, per germline. Trimming removed 9 bases at V and 0 bases at J, with 14 bases between. CDR3 in amino acids: CASKQPNLNTEAFF. The DNA for the CDR3 is TGTGCCAGTAAACAGCCAAATTTGAACACTGAAGCTTTCTTT.

The chain uses TRBV7-6 and TRBJ2-5; a weak D match, TRBD1 (5 bases). Per germline, CDR1 SGHVS and CDR2 FNYEAQ. Trimming shortened V by 5 bases and J by 7 bases, and 17 bases separated the two germline ends. The length of the CDR3 is 14 residues. The CDR3 loop reads CASSPWGHNGTQYF. CDR3 coding DNA: TGTGCCAGCAGCCCGTGGGGCCACAATGGGACCCAGTACTTC.

This chain connects TRBV10-1 to TRBJ2-1; tentative D call: TRBD1 (6 bases). This CDR3 comprises 12 residues. CDR1 is WNHNN, CDR2 SYGVQD, per germline (reference sequence). The DNA of the CDR3 is TGCGCTTCGGGACATCTTTCCGCGGAGCAGTTCTTC. Translated, it gives CASGHLSAEQFF.

V usage is TRBV4-1 and J usage is TRBJ2-7; a possible D gene is TRBD1 (7 bases). Trimming took off 0 bases at V and 2 bases at J, with 11 bases between the two ends. The CDR3 has 15 amino acids. Germline V gene data show CDR1 as MGHRA and CDR2 as YSYEKL. The DNA of the CDR3 is TGCGCCAGCAGCCAAGAAGGAGGGGGCCCCTACGAGCAGTACTTC. Amino acid sequence: CASSQEGGGPYEQYF.

This clone was seen just once. V and J are TRBV5-1 and TRBJ1-2, with 7 positions matching TRBD1. CDR1 is SGHRS and CDR2 is YFSETQ in the germline V gene. This CDR3 spans 13 amino acids. J was trimmed by 5 bases and V by 0 bases; bases with no gene match: 1. This chain's CDR3 is CASSLEQGYGYTF. The CDR3 coding sequence is TGCGCCAGCAGCTTGGAACAGGGGTATGGCTACACCTTC.

This rearrangement joins TRBV10-3 to TRBJ2-3; TRBD2 matches 9 bases. Germline V gives CDR1 ENHRY, CDR2 SYGVKD. Losses at the gene ends were 7 bases for V and 2 bases for J; bases not matched to a gene: 10. CDR3 length equals 16 residues. For the CDR3, the DNA is TGTGCCATCACCCCGTCGAGCGGGGGGACCACAGATACGCAGTATTTT. Amino acids: CAITPSSGGTTDTQYF.

The genes are TRBV28 and TRBJ1-3; 11 nucleotides match TRBD1. V lost 3 bases to trimming and J lost 1 base; unmatched junction nucleotides: 5. Germline CDR1 MDHEN, CDR2 SYDVKM. The CDR3 runs 17 residues. CDR3 nucleotide sequence: TGTGCCAGCAGTTTCCCCGGACAGGGGGCGTCTGGAAACACCATATATTTT. It yields the protein CASSFPGQGASGNTIYF.

This clone was seen only once. This chain uses TRBV6-1 with TRBJ1-2; the match to TRBD1 covers 8 bases. The ends lost 8 bases at V and 8 bases at J; junction bases unmatched: 13. The V gene's germline CDR1 is MNHNS and CDR2 SASEGT. The CDR3 has 14 amino acids. The CDR3 coding sequence is TGTGCCAGCGACACGGCTGCGGACAGGGAAGGCTACACCTTC. As protein: CASDTAADREGYTF.

The V gene is TRBV7-8, the J gene TRBJ1-5; D call uncertain. CDR3 length: 16 amino acids. CDR1 and CDR2 (germline): SGHVS, FQNEAQ. Trimming cost V 5 bases and J 0 bases, with 14 bases left between them. The CDR3 DNA reads as TGTGCCAGCAGCCTCTTTACGGCGGCTAGCAATCAGCCCCAGCATTTT. Amino acids: CASSLFTAASNQPQHF.

This chain joins TRBV4-1 and TRBJ1-1, with a weak D call TRBD1 (5 bases). Germline V gene data show CDR1 as MGHRA and CDR2 as YSYEKL. Trimming took 0 bases from V and 0 from J, leaving 11 bases between them. The CDR3 length is 16 residues. The CDR3: CASSQEVGALNTEAFF. The CDR3 DNA follows: TGCGCCAGCAGCCAAGAGGTAGGGGCCCTGAACACTGAAGCTTTCTTT.

This clone is a singleton in its sample. This chain joins TRBV25-1 and TRBJ2-5; TRBD2 might be the D (6 bases). Germline CDR1 reads MGHDK; CDR2 reads SYGVNS. Trimming shortened V by 2 bases and J by 1 base, and 14 bases separated the two germline ends. The CDR3 extends over 16 amino acids. The CDR3 loop reads CASSEIGGRTQETQYF. DNA for the CDR3: TGTGCCAGCAGTGAAATCGGGGGACGGACCCAAGAGACCCAGTACTTC.

V gene TRBV4-1 combines with J gene TRBJ1-5; the D is unclear. The V end lost 4 bases, the J end lost 5 bases, and 15 bases lay between the germline ends. Looked up from germline, CDR1 is MGHRA and CDR2 is YSYEKL. The CDR3 has 15 residues. The CDR3 DNA follows: TGCGCCAGCAGCCTTTCGGGAGACGCTTATCAGCCCCAGCATTTT. Translating gives CASSLSGDAYQPQHF.